A single sample is the source of the 30 T cell receptor beta chains below, sequenced in a study of molecular identifiers for immune sequencing clone quantification. TCRdb processed the PCR reads anew with MiXCR; each CDR3 protein has one entry. The sample consists of about 320,000 distinct CDR3 sequences, roughly 23% of them appearing once. Sequences were obtained from naive CD8+ T cells from blood, with Jurkat cell RNA spiked in. The subset: FACS-sorted CD8+CD4-CCR7+CD45RA+ naive T cells. These receptors came from a human donor in good health. Some libraries in this study had Jurkat cell RNA spiked in.

J is TRBJ2-7 and V is TRBV4-3, with 8 bases aligning to TRBD2. CDR1 and CDR2 (germline): LGHNA, YSLEER. The CDR3 runs to 14 residues. Losses at the gene ends were 5 bases for V and 3 bases for J; bases not matched to a gene: 6. For the CDR3, the DNA is TGCGCCAGCAGCGAAGGACTAGCAATCTACGAGCAGTACTTC. Amino acid sequence: CASSEGLAIYEQYF.

The table lists this clonotype with many counts. This sequence joins TRBV7-8 and TRBJ1-5; 8 bases are shared with TRBD1. V was clipped by 1 base and J by 5 bases; unmatched bases: 7. The CDR3 sequence is 16 residues long. The germline CDR1 and CDR2 sequences are SGHVS and FQNEAQ. This CDR3 reads CASSLEGQAHYQPQHF. The DNA of the CDR3 is TGTGCCAGCAGCTTAGAGGGACAGGCGCACTATCAGCCCCAGCATTTT.

Here the CDR3 DNA reads TGCAGTGCACCCGCTACATCAGGGATCGATACGCAGTATTTT. This encodes CSAPATSGIDTQYF. The genes are TRBV20-1 and TRBJ2-3; a weak D match, TRBD1 (5 bases). Germline V gene data show CDR1 as DFQATT and CDR2 as SNEGSKA (reference sequence). The CDR3 spans 14 residues. Trimming shortened V by 6 bases and J by 6 bases, and 19 bases separated the two germline ends.

The V and J genes are TRBV6-2 or TRBV6-3 and TRBJ1-2; tentative D call: TRBD1 (5 bases). Germline CDR1 is MNHEY and CDR2 is SVGEGT. The V end lost 7 bases, the J end lost 0 bases, and 21 bases lay between the germline ends. The CDR3 has 17 amino acids. The CDR3 sequence is CASTTTGTYHANYGYTF. CDR3 sequence (DNA): TGTGCCAGCACCACAACCGGGACGTACCACGCTAACTATGGCTACACCTTC.

V gene TRBV4-1 combines with J gene TRBJ1-1; 8 nucleotides align to TRBD1. The germline V gene has CDR1 MGHRA and CDR2 YSYEKL. CDR3 length: 17 amino acids. V shed 2 bases, J shed 0 bases, and the junction held 8 bases outside the gene matches. The CDR3 is CASSQQGAAGLNTEAFF. The CDR3 DNA reads TGCGCCAGCAGCCAACAGGGGGCGGCTGGACTGAACACTGAAGCTTTCTTT.

This clonotype was seen a handful of times. The chain has TRBV10-3 and TRBJ2-2; unclear D gene. Germline CDR1 and CDR2: ENHRY and SYGVKD. V was clipped by 0 bases and J by 3 bases, with 2 bases between them. The CDR3 sequence is 13 residues long. CDR3 in DNA: TGTGCCATCAGTGAGTCGCACACCGGGGAGCTGTTTTTT. It encodes CAISESHTGELFF.

A word on this clonotype: A much larger clone lies a single base off, so this may be a read error. The chain carries TRBV6-1 and TRBJ2-1; D is unclear. The CDR3 contains 14 residues. The germline V gene encodes CDR1 MNHNS and CDR2 SASEGT. The CDR3 region has the DNA TGTGCCAGCATGAAGTTTGGTTCTCCCGATGAGCAGTGCTTC. Translating it yields CASMKFGSPDEQCF.

In its sample, this clonotype was seen a few times. The chain combines TRBV7-9 with TRBJ2-3; D uncertain. The CDR3 contains 15 residues. The germline V gene encodes CDR1 SEHNR and CDR2 FQNEAQ (reference sequence). Trimming cost V 3 bases and J 1 base, with 11 bases left between them. The CDR3 region is CASSFSLIGTDTQYF. The DNA of the CDR3 is TGTGCCAGCAGCTTCTCCCTTATCGGCACAGATACGCAGTATTTT.

In the case of this clonotype: At one boundary the junction diverges from the germline segment, which might be a read error. This rearrangement joins TRBV28 to TRBJ2-7; D is ambiguous. Germline V CDR1 and CDR2: MDHEN, SYDVKM. CDR3 length equals 13 residues. CDR3 sequence: CASSRRNSHEQYF. CDR3 DNA: TGTGCCAGCAGCCGACGAAACTCCCACGAGCAGTACTTC.

This clonotype was detected ten times or more. This chain joins TRBV6-5 and TRBJ2-5; D tentatively fits TRBD1 or TRBD2 (6 bases each). This CDR3 region has 13 residues. V was trimmed by 2 bases and J by 4 bases, leaving 8 bases between them. Germline V lookup: CDR1 MNHEY, CDR2 SVGAGI. CDR3 DNA sequence: TGTGCCAGCAGTTACGGGGGGCGAGAGACCCAGTACTTC. Translating gives CASSYGGRETQYF.

This clonotype was counted at least ten times. The chain recombines TRBV5-1 with TRBJ2-7; possibly TRBD1 for D (6 bases). CDR1 is SGHRS and CDR2 is YFSETQ in the germline V gene. V lost 9 bases and J lost 1, with 17 bases in between. The CDR3 spans 14 residues. The DNA for the CDR3 is TGCGCCACCGCAGGGGAATCGAGGTCCTACGAGCAGTACTTC. Its protein is CATAGESRSYEQYF.

There are a few counts of this clonotype. A clone one base away is much larger, so this may be a read error. CDR3 sequence: CASSQDRSGANVPTF. The CDR3 DNA reads TGTGCCAGCAGCCAAGATCGTTCTGGGGCCAACGTCCCGACTTTC. V usage is TRBV4-2 and J usage is TRBJ2-6; TRBD1 might be the D (5 bases). CDR3 length equals 15 residues. The germline CDR1 and CDR2 sequences are LGHNA and YNFKEQ.

This clonotype was counted between two and nine times. The chain has TRBV20-1 and TRBJ1-1, with D tentatively TRBD1 (5 bases). Between the trimmed V and J ends, which lost 0 bases and 5 bases, there was a span of 13 bases. Germline CDR1 and CDR2: DFQATT and SNEGSKA (reference sequence). This CDR3 has 14 amino acids. The CDR3 sequence: CSAREDPRGTEAFF. The DNA of the CDR3 is TGCAGTGCTAGAGAGGACCCGCGGGGGACTGAAGCTTTCTTT.

This clonotype has more than one count but fewer than ten. V is TRBV12-3 or TRBV12-4 and J is TRBJ2-7; no reliable D call. V shed 3 bases and J shed 4 bases, with 13 bases lying between them. The CDR3 has 14 residues. The CDR3 coding sequence is TGTGCCAGCAGTTTTGGCGGTTTTGGTTACGAGCAGTACTTC. As protein: CASSFGGFGYEQYF.

Comment on this clonotype: This may be a read error: a much more frequent sequence differs by one nucleotide. V usage is TRBV10-3 and J usage is TRBJ2-7, with 9 bases lining up with TRBD1. The J segment lost 3 bases and the V segment lost 6 bases, leaving 6 bases of the junction unmatched. The germline V gene encodes CDR1 ENHRY and CDR2 SYGVKD. This CDR3 spans 14 amino acids. The CDR3 DNA follows: TGTGCCATCAGGGACTCGGGACAGGGCTACGAGCAGTACTTC. It specifies CAIRDSGQGYEQYF.

This clonotype has more than one count but fewer than ten. In DNA form, the CDR3 reads TGCGCCAGCACTGACAGTTTATACACAGATACGCAGTATTTT. This encodes CASTDSLYTDTQYF. V is TRBV4-3 and J is TRBJ2-3, with a tentative D call TRBD1 (5 bases). Trimming took off 7 bases at V and 2 bases at J, with 13 bases between the two ends. The CDR3 has 14 amino acids. Germline V gives CDR1 LGHNA, CDR2 YSLEER.

This clonotype was recorded many times. The CDR3 coding sequence is TGTGCCAGCAGTCTCTGGGACGGAACGAACACCGGGGAGCTGTTTTTT. This encodes CASSLWDGTNTGELFF. V and J are TRBV28 and TRBJ2-2; D may be TRBD1 or TRBD2 (5 bases each). The V gene lost 5 bases and the J gene lost 0 bases, with 13 bases spanning the gap. The germline CDR1 and CDR2 sequences are MDHEN and SYDVKM. The CDR3 totals 16 residues.

The J gene is TRBJ2-2, the V gene TRBV13, with TRBD1 matching 11 bases. V lost 5 bases and J lost 10; bases outside the gene matches: 6. This CDR3 has 14 amino acids. Germline values: CDR1 PRHDT, CDR2 FYEKMQ (reference sequence). The CDR3 loop is CASSPWTGGEELFF. CDR3 nucleotides: TGTGCCAGCAGCCCATGGACAGGGGGCGAGGAGCTGTTTTTT.

This clonotype was seen more than once but under ten times. The rearrangement joins TRBV6-2 or TRBV6-3 to TRBJ2-7, with D possibly TRBD1 on 5 matching bases. The CDR3 consists of 14 residues. The germline V gene encodes CDR1 MNHEY and CDR2 SVGEGT. V was trimmed by 2 bases and J by 7 bases, leaving 15 bases between them. The CDR3 here is CASSYRGGLWEQYF. As DNA, the CDR3 is TGTGCCAGCAGTTACAGGGGTGGTCTTTGGGAGCAGTACTTC.

As to this clonotype: This may come from a read error, since a much larger clone is one base off. Since no conserved phenylalanine or tryptophan closes the CDR3, a read error is the likely cause. CDR3 region: CASSPSRVRPEAFL. The CDR3 DNA reads as TGTGCCAGCAGCCCCAGCAGGGTAAGGCCTGAAGCTTTCCTT. The chain recombines TRBV5-6 with TRBJ1-1; D is possibly TRBD1 (5 bases). The germline V and J ends were trimmed by 4 bases and 6 bases, with 16 bases remaining between them. The CDR3 covers 14 residues. The germline V gene encodes CDR1 SGHDT and CDR2 YYEEEE.

A word on this clonotype: A much bigger clone sits one base away, suggesting this may be a read error. The chain carries TRBV5-1 and TRBJ1-1; 7 bases map to TRBD1. The CDR3 has 15 amino acids. Germline V CDR1 and CDR2: SGHRS, YFSETQ. CDR3 in amino acids: CASSPTGAMNTGAFF. The CDR3 DNA sequence: TGCGCCAGCAGCCCAACAGGGGCGATGAACACTGGAGCTTTCTTT.

This clonotype was detected only a few times. This rearrangement joins TRBV20-1 to TRBJ2-3; D gene ambiguous. Deletions cut 3 bases from V and 0 bases from J, with 10 bases between. This CDR3 has 14 amino acids. Germline V gene lookup returns CDR1 DFQATT and CDR2 SNEGSKA (reference sequence). CDR3 sequence reads: CSASTSASTDTQYF. The CDR3 DNA reads as TGCAGTGCTAGTACGAGCGCTAGCACAGATACGCAGTATTTT.

This clonotype was seen only a few times. The genes are TRBV7-9 and TRBJ2-7; D gene ambiguous. V lost 3 bases to trimming and J lost 5 bases, with 8 bases between them. Germline V gene lookup returns CDR1 SEHNR and CDR2 FQNEAQ (reference sequence). The CDR3 has 12 residues. The CDR3 nucleotides read TGTGCCAGCAGCTTTAAGGGCAACGAGCAGTACTTC. As protein: CASSFKGNEQYF.

Remarks on this clonotype: A much larger clone differs by one base, so this may be a read error. The V call is TRBV7-9, the J call TRBJ2-7, with D possibly matching TRBD2 (7 bases). CDR1 is SEHNR and CDR2 is FQNEAQ in the germline V gene (reference sequence). The length of the CDR3 is 14 residues. CDR3 protein: CGSSQGRESYEQYF. The CDR3 DNA sequence: TGTGGCAGCAGCCAGGGGCGGGAGTCCTACGAGCAGTACTTC.

In this sample, this clonotype turned up many times. The rearrangement joins TRBV7-9 to TRBJ2-3, with 7 positions matching TRBD1. Germline V lookup: CDR1 SEHNR, CDR2 FQNEAQ (reference sequence). The J segment lost 2 bases and the V segment lost 5 bases, leaving 7 bases of the junction unmatched. CDR3 length equals 15 residues. CDR3 region: CASSKRDSFTDTQYF. DNA of the CDR3: TGTGCCAGCAGCAAGAGGGACAGCTTCACAGATACGCAGTATTTT.

The chain has TRBV11-2 and TRBJ2-1, with unresolved D. Germline V CDR1 and CDR2: SGHAT, FQNNGV. V was pared by 2 bases and J by 10 bases, with 9 bases between. The CDR3 runs to 12 residues. The CDR3, as DNA: TGTGCCAGCAGCTTATTTTCAGACGAGCAGTTCTTC. Residues: CASSLFSDEQFF.

In regard to this clonotype: One end of the junction is discordant with germline, which a read error may explain. This chain connects TRBV4-1 to TRBJ2-7; no firm D call. Per the germline V gene, CDR1 is MGHRA and CDR2 is YSYEKL. This CDR3 has 14 amino acids. CDR3 amino acids: CASSQAESSYERYF. CDR3 bases: TGCGCCAGCAGCCAAGCAGAGAGCTCCTACGAGCGGTACTTC.

The chain joins TRBV11-2 to TRBJ2-1, with no clear D. Trimming pared 5 bases from V and 0 bases from J, leaving 11 bases between. Per the germline V gene, CDR1 is SGHAT and CDR2 is FQNNGV. This CDR3 is 15 amino acids long. CDR3 sequence reads: CASSRQWSSYNEQFF. CDR3 DNA: TGTGCCAGCAGCCGCCAGTGGAGCTCCTACAATGAGCAGTTCTTC. Complete variable domain (other parts from reference TRBV11-2 and TRBJ2-1): EAGVAQSPRYKIIEKRQSVAFWCNPISGHATLYWYQQILGQGPKLLIQFQNNGVVDDSQLPKDRFSAERLKGVDSTLKIQPAKLEDSAVYLCASSRQWSSYNEQFFGPGTRLTVL.

The chain uses TRBV5-3 and TRBJ1-2, with 9 positions matching TRBD1. Being an ORF, TRBV5-3 has a function that is uncertain. V was pared by 10 bases and J by 7 bases, with 17 bases of the junction left unmatched. The CDR3 is made up of 15 amino acids. The CDR3, as DNA: TGTGCCGGCAGCTCGCCGGGACAGGGATGGTCTGGCTACACCTTC. It is translated as CAGSSPGQGWSGYTF.

The count of this clonotype is one. Given a much more abundant clone one base away, this may be a read error. The chain combines TRBV7-2 with TRBJ2-5; D gene unclear. This CDR3 region has 14 residues. Germline V lookup: CDR1 SGHTA, CDR2 FQGNSA. Trimming left V 8 bases short and J 4 bases short, with 17 bases between. CDR3 coding DNA: TGTGCCAGCGCCACCGTCGGCTTCAGAGAGACCCAGTACTTC. Protein product: CASATVGFRETQYF.